This TCR beta chain originates from a study of CD4 and CD8 cells across lung adenocarcinoma regions. The CDR3 has 14 amino acids. The V gene's germline CDR1 is MNHEY and CDR2 SMNVEV (reference sequence). V lost 8 bases and J lost 1, with 14 bases in between. Localized lung adenocarcinoma, a non-small cell lung cancer, affected the donors. MiXCR, run by TCRdb on the PCR reads, gives a single entry per CDR3 protein. Counted here are 15,000 to 20,000 distinct CDR3 sequences, 51% occurring once; the ten biggest clones make up 45% to 60%. The receptor comes from a female donor with lung adenocarcinoma. The CD4 and CD8 labels of this study may be unreliable. The genes are TRBV27 and TRBJ1-1; possible D gene TRBD1, 6 bases. Sequencing used CD8+ T cells from the center of a lung tumor. The CDR3 sequence is CASGSQGRNTEAFF. DNA for the CDR3: TGTGCCAGCGGGTCCCAGGGGAGGAACACTGAAGCTTTCTTT.